Presented here are 24 T cell receptor beta chains from one specimen sequenced in a study of blood T cells in healthy people across ages. It was with a sample-barcoded 5' primer and a J-beta primer mix that a second PCR of roughly 6 to 12 cycles was run. MiXCR was run by TCRdb on the 5' RACE reads, yielding one entry per CDR3 protein. The sample yields roughly 1.9 million distinct CDR3 sequences, 39% seen once. The sample consisted of blood. These receptors came from a human donor in good health.

The rearrangement uses TRBV6-5 and TRBJ2-6; the match to TRBD1 covers 7 bases. After removal of 2 bases from V and 0 bases from J, the junction contained 1 base not matched to a gene. The CDR3 length is 16 residues. From germline, CDR1 is MNHEY and CDR2 SVGAGI. CDR3 DNA: TGTGCCAGCAGTTACGGGGACAGCTCTGGGGCCAACGTCCTGACTTTC. Its protein is CASSYGDSSGANVLTF.

The V gene is TRBV20-1, the J gene TRBJ1-1, with 8 nucleotides matching TRBD1. CDR1 and CDR2 from the germline V gene are DFQATT and SNEGSKA (reference sequence). V shed 2 bases and J 1 base; nucleotides not matched to a gene: 3. The CDR3 totals 14 residues. As DNA, the CDR3 is TGCAGTGCTAGATCAGACAGGGGGAACACTGAAGCTTTCTTT. As protein: CSARSDRGNTEAFF.

This chain links TRBV9 with TRBJ1-4; 7 nucleotides align to TRBD1. Germline lookup yields CDR1 SGDLS and CDR2 YYNGEE. V lost 3 bases, J lost 5 bases, and 10 bases stayed unmatched. The CDR3 has 16 residues. For the CDR3, the DNA is TGTGCCAGCAGCGACTCTTGGGGACAGCCAAATGAAAAACTGTTTTTT. Its protein is CASSDSWGQPNEKLFF.

This clonotype turned up a few times. The chain joins TRBV6-6 to TRBJ1-2, with a tentative D call TRBD1 (6 bases). The ends were cut back, 6 bases at V and 6 bases at J, with 11 bases in the middle. Germline V gene sequence: CDR1 MNHNY, CDR2 SVGAGI (reference sequence). The CDR3 consists of 12 residues. The chain's CDR3 is CASRQQGNGYTF. In DNA, the CDR3 is TGTGCCAGCAGACAGCAGGGGAATGGCTACACCTTC.

The table lists this clonotype with a few counts. The chain has TRBV10-3 and TRBJ2-3; possibly TRBD1 for D (5 bases). The CDR3 extends over 14 amino acids. V was pared by 11 bases and J by 5 bases, with 20 bases between. Germline-derived CDR1 and CDR2 are ENHRY and SYGVKD. The CDR3 loop reads CAVSPDLQGDTQYF. In DNA form, the CDR3 reads TGTGCCGTCTCACCTGACTTGCAGGGAGATACGCAGTATTTT.

The chain links TRBV20-1 to TRBJ2-3, with TRBD1 as a possible D gene (6 bases). Trimming took 1 base from V and 5 from J, leaving 19 bases between them. Germline V gene sequence: CDR1 DFQATT, CDR2 SNEGSKA (reference sequence). The CDR3 covers 16 residues. The CDR3 loop is CSARVRDTRRGDTQYF. The CDR3 DNA follows: TGCAGTGCTAGAGTCCGGGACACACGGAGAGGAGATACGCAGTATTTT.

J is TRBJ2-1 and V is TRBV4-1; D unclear. Germline V lookup: CDR1 MGHRA, CDR2 YSYEKL. V was cut by 1 base and J by 1 base, with 11 bases left in between. The CDR3 sequence is 16 residues long. The CDR3 protein is CASSQVLIGSYNEQFF. The CDR3 DNA sequence: TGCGCCAGCAGCCAAGTTTTAATAGGTTCCTACAATGAGCAGTTCTTC.

About this clonotype: A read error is possible here, since a much larger clone lies one base away. V is TRBV20-1 and J is TRBJ1-5, with D possibly being TRBD1 (6 bases). The V gene's germline CDR1 is DFQATT and CDR2 SNEGSKA (reference sequence). The CDR3 runs 15 residues. The CDR3 DNA is TGCAGTGCCACGGACAGCCCTTATAGCGATCAGCCCCAGCATTTT. Its translation: CSATDSPYSDQPQHF.

The chain carries TRBV20-1 and TRBJ1-6; perhaps TRBD1 as D (6 bases). This CDR3 is 17 amino acids long. V was clipped by 0 bases and J by 10 bases, with 22 bases between them. Per germline, CDR1 DFQATT and CDR2 SNEGSKA (reference sequence). The DNA for the CDR3 is TGCAGTGCTAGAGATAAGGCCAGGGGCCGAATGGACTCACCCCTCCACTTT. Its protein product is CSARDKARGRMDSPLHF.

This clonotype was detected only a few times. The genes are TRBV4-1 and TRBJ2-3; D gene unclear. The CDR3 is 17 residues long. Between the trimmed V and J ends, which lost 4 bases and 2 bases, there was a span of 19 bases. The germline V gene encodes CDR1 MGHRA and CDR2 YSYEKL. The CDR3 DNA reads as TGCGCCAGCAGCCTTCGGGCCCGTTCTTCCCACACAGATACGCAGTATTTT. This sequence encodes CASSLRARSSHTDTQYF.

The rearrangement joins TRBV24-1 to TRBJ1-5; TRBD1 might be the D (6 bases). V was shortened by 5 bases and J by 4 bases, with 17 bases between the two germline ends. This CDR3 is 16 amino acids long. Germline-derived CDR1 and CDR2 are KGHDR and SFDVKD. CDR3 loop: CATSAGAVPDNQPQHF. Written as DNA, the CDR3 is TGTGCCACCAGTGCGGGGGCCGTCCCCGATAATCAGCCCCAGCATTTT.

The chain combines TRBV6-6 with TRBJ2-5; D might be TRBD1 (6 bases). Germline CDR1 is MNHNY and CDR2 is SVGAGI (reference sequence). The CDR3 consists of 14 residues. V lost 6 bases and J lost 7, with 18 bases in between. CDR3 sequence reads: CASSHNTGMGTQYF. CDR3 nucleotides: TGTGCCAGCAGCCATAATACAGGGATGGGGACCCAGTACTTC.

V usage is TRBV28 and J usage is TRBJ1-1, with 9 bases matching TRBD1. With V trimmed by 6 bases and J by 4 bases, 6 bases remained unmatched. The germline CDR1 and CDR2 sequences are MDHEN and SYDVKM. There are 14 residues in the CDR3. As DNA, the CDR3 is TGTGCCAGCAGGGGGGACAGGGTTGGCACTGAAGCTTTCTTT. Translated, it gives CASRGDRVGTEAFF. The whole variable domain, filled in from reference TRBV28 and TRBJ1-1, reads DVKVTQSSRYLVKRTGEKVFLECVQDMDHENMFWYRQDPGLGLRLIYFSYDVKMKEKGDIPEGYSVSREKKERFSLILESASTNQTSMYLCASRGDRVGTEAFFGQGTRLTVV.

V is TRBV20-1 and J is TRBJ2-7, with D perhaps TRBD1 or TRBD2 (5 bases each). The V and J ends lost 7 bases and 0 bases respectively, with 13 bases between them. Germline V CDR1 and CDR2: DFQATT, SNEGSKA (reference sequence). The CDR3 extends over 13 amino acids. The CDR3 is CSVTGQSSYEQYF. CDR3 DNA: TGCAGTGTCACGGGGCAGAGCTCCTACGAGCAGTACTTC.

The chain carries TRBV7-9 and TRBJ1-2; no firm D call. The V and J ends lost 6 bases and 2 bases respectively, with 7 bases between them. CDR1 and CDR2 (germline): SEHNR, FQNEAQ (reference sequence). The CDR3 length is 12 residues. The CDR3 region has the DNA TGTGCCAGCAGACTAGAAAACTATGGCTACACCTTC. This translates into CASRLENYGYTF.

This clonotype was seen only a few times. V gene TRBV7-9 combines with J gene TRBJ2-3; perhaps TRBD2 as D (5 bases). CDR1 and CDR2 from the germline V gene are SEHNR and FQNEAQ (reference sequence). V gave up 4 bases and J gave up 4 bases, with 15 bases separating them. CDR3 size: 15 residues. CDR3 sequence: CASSSRGEGPDTQYF. CDR3 sequence (DNA): TGTGCCAGCAGCTCCCGTGGAGAGGGCCCAGATACGCAGTATTTT.

The chain links TRBV6-2 or TRBV6-3 to TRBJ2-1, with TRBD2 as a possible D gene (6 bases). V was pared by 6 bases and J by 5 bases, with 14 bases between. Germline V gene lookup returns CDR1 MNHEY and CDR2 SVGEGT. The CDR3 is made up of 14 amino acids. CDR3: CASSALAVHNEQFF. In nucleotides, the CDR3 is TGTGCCAGCAGCGCCTTAGCGGTTCACAATGAGCAGTTCTTC.

The J gene is TRBJ2-7, the V gene TRBV29-1; the match to TRBD1 covers 10 bases. The CDR3 covers 15 residues. CDR1 SQVTM and CDR2 ANQGSEA come from the germline V gene. The V and J ends lost 1 base and 6 bases, in that order; junction bases with no gene match: 9. The CDR3 coding sequence is TGCAGCGTTGAAGGGGGACAGGGGAATACCTGCGAGCAGTACTTC. Translating gives CSVEGGQGNTCEQYF.

CDR3 DNA sequence: TGTGCCAGCACACCGTGGGACACAGATACGCAGTATTTT. Translating gives CASTPWDTDTQYF. This chain links TRBV12-3 or TRBV12-4 with TRBJ2-3; D gene uncertain. Trimming took off 7 bases at V and 2 bases at J, with 10 bases between the two ends. The CDR3 has 13 residues.

J is TRBJ1-2 and V is TRBV29-1, with TRBD1 matching over 9 bases. This CDR3 has 14 residues. Germline CDR1 SQVTM, CDR2 ANQGSEA. Germline trimming cut 6 bases from V and 6 bases from J; bases unmatched to any gene: 11. The CDR3 loop is CSVGWGQGTDGYTF. CDR3 DNA sequence: TGCAGCGTGGGGTGGGGACAGGGAACCGATGGCTACACCTTC.

The chain combines TRBV28 with TRBJ2-7; D ambiguous. Trimming left V 7 bases short and J 6 bases short, with 13 bases between. CDR3 size: 12 residues. Germline-derived CDR1 and CDR2 are MDHEN and SYDVKM. CDR3 amino acids: CASNPFPGEQYF. The CDR3 DNA is TGTGCCAGCAATCCCTTCCCTGGCGAGCAGTACTTC.

The gene calls are TRBV7-2 and TRBJ2-5; D ambiguous. The CDR3 is made up of 11 amino acids. Per the germline V gene, CDR1 is SGHTA and CDR2 is FQGNSA. The V gene lost 9 bases and the J gene lost 1 base, with 6 bases spanning the gap. DNA of the CDR3: TGTGCCAGGTTCCCCCAAGAGACCCAGTACTTC. Its protein is CARFPQETQYF.

This chain joins TRBV20-1 and TRBJ2-7; no reliable D call. The CDR3 runs to 12 residues. The V end was cut by 6 bases, the J end by 0 bases, with 9 bases between. The germline V gene encodes CDR1 DFQATT and CDR2 SNEGSKA (reference sequence). The CDR3 DNA sequence: TGCAGTGCCGCAGGCCACTCCTACGAGCAGTACTTC. This encodes CSAAGHSYEQYF.

This clonotype has just a few counts. The genes are TRBV6-1 and TRBJ2-2, with 16 nucleotides matching TRBD2. The CDR3 consists of 17 residues. In germline, CDR1 is MNHNS, CDR2 SASEGT. Trimming at V came to 5 bases and at J to 7 bases, leaving 7 bases not matched to a gene. CDR3 in DNA: TGTGCCAGCAGTACCGGGACTAGCGGGGGGGCGATCGGGGAGCTGTTTTTT. This sequence encodes CASSTGTSGGAIGELFF.